These 6 T cell receptor beta chains share one sample of origin, sequenced in a study of shared clonotypes between healthy human individuals. Data came from immunoSEQ multiplex PCR; TCRdb stores just in-frame clones and leaves some out. The sample gives 2.5 million or so clones, 90% to 95% of which show up once; roughly 0.13% is in the top ten. Sequencing was done on a sample of naive CD4+ T cells sorted from blood. Subset indicated: CD45RA+ positively selected. The receptor source for this set is a man younger than 30 in good health.

The chain is built from TRBV10-1 and TRBJ2-3, with TRBD1 identical over 10 bases. This CDR3 region has 16 residues. The trim removed 1 base at V and 8 bases at J, leaving 9 bases unmatched. Germline CDR1 reads WNHNN; CDR2 reads SYGVQD (reference sequence). The chain's CDR3 is CASSELGQGSPFTQYF. The CDR3 bases are TGCGCCAGCAGTGAGTTGGGACAGGGGTCGCCGTTTACGCAGTATTTT.

This chain connects TRBV6-6 to TRBJ2-7, with 7 bases identical to TRBD2. Germline CDR1 reads MNHNY; CDR2 reads SVGAGI (reference sequence). There are 14 residues in the CDR3. The J segment lost 2 bases and the V segment lost 4 bases, leaving 5 bases of the junction unmatched. The CDR3 nucleotides read TGTGCCAGCAGTTCCGGGACTATAACCTACGAGCAGTACTTC. Translating gives CASSSGTITYEQYF.

The chain joins TRBV5-1 to TRBJ2-2; 10 bases align to TRBD2. The J segment lost 4 bases and the V segment lost 4 bases, leaving 10 bases of the junction unmatched. The CDR3 runs to 17 residues. CDR1 SGHRS and CDR2 YFSETQ come from the germline V gene. The CDR3 sequence is CASSLGRAGGATGELFF. The CDR3 DNA reads TGCGCCAGCAGCCTGGGAAGAGCGGGAGGGGCCACCGGGGAGCTGTTTTTT.

This rearrangement joins TRBV6-5 to TRBJ2-5; 9 positions match TRBD1. This CDR3 has 13 amino acids. The junction had 8 bases not matched to a gene; V was cut back by 10 bases and J by 5 bases. Germline CDR1 MNHEY, CDR2 SVGAGI. CDR3 DNA sequence: TGTGCCATTTCGGACAGGGGTGGGGAGACCCAGTACTTC. Its protein is CAISDRGGETQYF.

The rearrangement joins TRBV7-3 to TRBJ2-2; 9 nucleotides line up with TRBD1. The J segment lost 5 bases and the V segment lost 0 bases, leaving 13 bases of the junction unmatched. The CDR3 is 19 amino acids. The germline V gene has CDR1 SGHTA and CDR2 FQGTGA. Here the CDR3 reads CASSLTAGTGRFMTGELFF. The CDR3 nucleotides are TGTGCCAGCAGCTTAACGGCCGGGACAGGGAGGTTCATGACCGGGGAGCTGTTTTTT.

This chain joins TRBV5-4 and TRBJ1-1; 7 bases are a match to TRBD1. J was trimmed by 0 bases and V by 1 base; bases with no gene match: 6. The germline V gene has CDR1 SGHNT and CDR2 YYREEE (reference sequence). The CDR3 is 16 residues long. CDR3: CASSLPQGSLNTEAFF. As DNA, the CDR3 is TGTGCCAGCAGCTTGCCACAGGGGTCCCTGAACACTGAAGCTTTCTTT.